The clone carrying this TCR beta chain turned up a few times. The data originate from a study of T cells after yellow fever vaccination. Between the trimmed V and J ends, which lost 4 bases and 8 bases, there was a span of 15 bases. The germline V gene has CDR1 SGHTA and CDR2 FQGNSA. The CDR3 is 14 residues long. TCRdb re-called the 5' RACE reads with MiXCR, one entry per CDR3 protein. The sample gives 60,000 to 95,000 distinct CDR3 sequences, about 7.3% of which show up once; over 25% is in the top ten. The chain employs TRBV7-2 and TRBJ2-4; possible D gene TRBD1, 7 bases. This sample comprised CD8+ T cells sorted from PBMCs, obtained roughly 10 days after the first yellow fever vaccination. The receptor was isolated from a man younger than 35 who received the YFV17D yellow fever vaccine. CDR3 region: CASSYGGGRDIQYF. DNA for the CDR3: TGTGCCAGCAGCTACGGAGGGGGCCGGGACATTCAGTACTTC.